The 20 T cell receptor beta chains below all came from one sample that was sequenced in a study of blood T cells in healthy people across ages. Primed by a sample-barcoded 5' primer and a J-beta primer mix, a second PCR proceeded for roughly 7 to 11 cycles. TCRdb analysed the 5' RACE reads with MiXCR anew, one entry per CDR3 protein. The sample has about 970,000 distinct CDR3 sequences; roughly half are singletons. Sequences were obtained from blood. The receptors were sampled from a woman aged 55-69 years in good health.

This clonotype was picked up a small number of times. The J gene is TRBJ2-7, the V gene TRBV18, with a possible D match to TRBD2 (6 bases). The CDR3 consists of 14 residues. CDR1 and CDR2 (germline): KGHSH, LQKENI. Trimming cost V 4 bases and J 7 bases, with 17 bases left between them. Here the CDR3 DNA reads TGTGCCAGCTCACTTGACCGGGACTTGAAAGAGCAGTACTTC. The encoded protein is CASSLDRDLKEQYF.

Turning to this clonotype: A much larger clonotype is one base distant, so this may be a read error. V gene TRBV4-1 combines with J gene TRBJ2-5; D is unresolved. Germline V gene data show CDR1 as MGHRA and CDR2 as YSYEKL. The length of the CDR3 is 14 residues. V lost 1 base, J lost 1 base, and 7 bases lay in between. This chain's CDR3 is CASSQAQIQETQYF. CDR3 nucleotides: TGCGCCAGCAGCCAAGCCCAAATCCAAGAGACCCAGTACTTC.

The chain has TRBV5-5 and TRBJ2-5; 9 nucleotides agree with TRBD1. Near its end, the DNA agrees better with TRBJ2-7, so the J call may be wrong. The CDR3 covers 14 residues. Germline CDR1 is SGHKS and CDR2 is YYEKEE (reference sequence). This CDR3 is CASSERTGAYEQYF. CDR3 nucleotides: TGTGCCAGCAGTGAAAGGACAGGGGCCTACGAGCAGTACTTC.

The V call is TRBV28, the J call TRBJ1-2, with TRBD1 matching 7 bases. This CDR3 comprises 14 residues. The V and J ends lost 6 bases and 5 bases, in that order; junction bases with no gene match: 9. Germline V gene lookup returns CDR1 MDHEN and CDR2 SYDVKM. The CDR3 spells CASRIWDSRYGYTF. Written as DNA, the CDR3 is TGTGCCAGCAGAATTTGGGACAGCCGATATGGCTACACCTTC.

The V and J genes are TRBV24-1 and TRBJ2-3, with a weak D call TRBD1 (5 bases). The germline V and J ends were trimmed by 0 bases and 4 bases, with 19 bases remaining between them. Germline values: CDR1 KGHDR, CDR2 SFDVKD. The CDR3 sequence is 18 residues long. Written as DNA, the CDR3 is TGTGCCACCAGTGATTTGAGTTCAGGGCTCGTCAGTGCAGATACGCAGTATTTT. It yields the protein CATSDLSSGLVSADTQYF.

The J gene is TRBJ1-1, the V gene TRBV29-1; possible D gene TRBD1, 6 bases. CDR1 and CDR2 (germline): SQVTM, ANQGSEA. The CDR3 is 16 amino acids. Trimming left V 3 bases short and J 4 bases short, with 21 bases between. CDR3 sequence reads: CSVDWYSNLGGTEAFF. The CDR3 region has the DNA TGCAGCGTTGATTGGTACAGCAACCTAGGGGGCACTGAAGCTTTCTTT.

This clonotype was seen only a few times. The CDR3 coding sequence is TGCAGCGCCGCCGACAGGGGATATGGCTACACCTTC. Protein product: CSAADRGYGYTF. The V call is TRBV29-1, the J call TRBJ1-2; 8 bases fit TRBD1. The J segment lost 5 bases and the V segment lost 7 bases, leaving 6 bases of the junction unmatched. The length of the CDR3 is 12 residues. CDR1 and CDR2 (germline): SQVTM, ANQGSEA. The variable domain in full, with the rest retrieved from reference TRBV29-1 and TRBJ1-2, is SAVISQKPSRDICQRGTSLTIQCQVDSQVTMMFWYRQQPGQSLTLIATANQGSEATYESGFVIDKFPISRPNLTFSTLTVSNMSPEDSSIYLCSAADRGYGYTFGSGTRLTVV.

The rearrangement links TRBV20-1 to TRBJ2-3, with TRBD2 matching over 10 bases. The CDR3 extends over 17 amino acids. Germline CDR1 is DFQATT and CDR2 is SNEGSKA (reference sequence). V trimming: 0 bases; J trimming: 6 bases; junction bases outside the gene matches: 12. DNA of the CDR3: TGCAGTGCTAGAGAACCTACTTGGACTAGCGGCTTGGATACGCAGTATTTT. Translation gives CSAREPTWTSGLDTQYF.

The V call is TRBV4-1, the J call TRBJ2-1; D gene ambiguous. V lost 3 bases and J 10 bases, leaving 16 bases between the germline ends. CDR3 length: 14 residues. The germline V gene has CDR1 MGHRA and CDR2 YSYEKL. The CDR3 region has the DNA TGCGCCAGCAGCCACCTACCAGCCATGCTGGAGCAGTTCTTC. Its protein is CASSHLPAMLEQFF.

The chain has TRBV5-1 and TRBJ2-3, with 7 bases fitting TRBD1. Losses at the gene ends were 2 bases for V and 6 bases for J; bases not matched to a gene: 6. Germline CDR1 and CDR2: SGHRS and YFSETQ. The length of the CDR3 is 14 residues. CDR3 region: CASSFEGTADTQYF. The CDR3 nucleotides read TGCGCCAGCAGCTTCGAGGGGACAGCGGATACGCAGTATTTT. The whole variable domain, remainder taken from reference TRBV5-1 and TRBJ2-3, is KAGVTQTPRYLIKTRGQQVTLSCSPISGHRSVSWYQQTPGQGLQFLFEYFSETQRNKGNFPGRFSGRQFSNSRSEMNVSTLELGDSALYLCASSFEGTADTQYFGPGTRLTVL.

As concerns this clonotype: A read error may explain this, as a much larger clone is one base away. The rearrangement joins TRBV10-3 to TRBJ2-7, with D unclear. With 8 bases removed from V and 7 bases from J, the gap between germline ends came to 21 bases. Germline V gene lookup returns CDR1 ENHRY and CDR2 SYGVKD. The length of the CDR3 is 14 residues. The CDR3 coding sequence is TGTGCCATCGCCCCGGACCGCGGACCTCGGGAGCAGTACTTC. This encodes CAIAPDRGPREQYF.

This chain uses TRBV5-1 with TRBJ2-5; a possible D gene is TRBD1 (5 bases). CDR3 length: 14 amino acids. The germline V gene encodes CDR1 SGHRS and CDR2 YFSETQ. V lost 2 bases and J 4 bases, leaving 12 bases between the germline ends. The CDR3 protein is CASSFGQTRETQYF. In DNA form, the CDR3 reads TGCGCCAGCAGCTTTGGACAAACGAGAGAGACCCAGTACTTC.

On this clonotype: Germline is not matched at one junction end, which may reflect a read error. The rearrangement links TRBV5-1 to TRBJ1-1; the D is unclear. The CDR3 is 12 amino acids. Germline CDR1 reads SGHRS; CDR2 reads YFSETQ. CDR3: CASGDMNPEAFF. The DNA for the CDR3 is TGCGCCAGCGGGGATATGAACCCTGAAGCTTTCTTT.

This clonotype was seen a handful of times. The chain has TRBV5-1 and TRBJ1-1; D is ambiguous. The CDR3 spans 13 residues. Trimming left V 0 bases short and J 3 bases short, with 6 bases between. Germline loops: CDR1 SGHRS, CDR2 YFSETQ. The CDR3 protein is CASSLDSDTEAFF. CDR3 DNA: TGCGCCAGCAGCTTGGACAGCGACACTGAAGCTTTCTTT.

This clonotype was observed a handful of times. The chain carries TRBV5-1 and TRBJ2-1, with D perhaps TRBD2 (6 bases). Germline V gene lookup returns CDR1 SGHRS and CDR2 YFSETQ. The CDR3 sequence is 14 residues long. V was pared by 1 base and J by 7 bases, with 12 bases between. The CDR3 bases are TGCGCCAGCAGCTTGATCGGGAGTGTAAATGAGCAGTTCTTC. Its protein product is CASSLIGSVNEQFF. The whole variable domain, remainder taken from reference TRBV5-1 and TRBJ2-1, is KAGVTQTPRYLIKTRGQQVTLSCSPISGHRSVSWYQQTPGQGLQFLFEYFSETQRNKGNFPGRFSGRQFSNSRSEMNVSTLELGDSALYLCASSLIGSVNEQFFGPGTRLTVL.

For the CDR3, the DNA is TGTGCCAGCAGATTGATCGCTAGCGGGAGCCGGGGGGCCAACGTCCTGACTTTC. Translating gives CASRLIASGSRGANVLTF. V is TRBV2 and J is TRBJ2-6; TRBD2 matches at 10 bases. This CDR3 is 18 amino acids long. Germline values: CDR1 SNHLY, CDR2 FYNNEI. Trimming took 6 bases from V and 4 from J; bases not matched to a gene: 12. The complete variable domain, with remaining parts taken from reference TRBV2 and TRBJ2-6, reads EPEVTQTPSHQVTQMGQEVILRCVPISNHLYFYWYRQILGQKVEFLVSFYNNEISEKSEIFDDQFSVERPDGSNFTLKIRSTKLEDSAMYFCASRLIASGSRGANVLTFGAGSRLTVL.

The genes are TRBV5-1 and TRBJ1-2; D perhaps matches TRBD1 (6 bases). Per the germline V gene, CDR1 is SGHRS and CDR2 is YFSETQ. The CDR3 runs to 15 residues. V lost 0 bases and J 5 bases, leaving 14 bases between the germline ends. The CDR3 sequence: CASSLVEGGPYGYTF. In nucleotides, the CDR3 is TGCGCCAGCAGCTTGGTTGAAGGGGGACCATATGGCTACACCTTC.

This chain links TRBV4-1 with TRBJ2-7; D call uncertain. V lost 0 bases and J lost 3, with 15 bases in between. This CDR3 contains 16 residues. Looked up from germline, CDR1 is MGHRA and CDR2 is YSYEKL. The CDR3 region has the DNA TGCGCCAGCAGCCAAGATGTAGCCAGGAGTTACTACGAGCAGTACTTC. Its translation is CASSQDVARSYYEQYF.

A few counts support this clonotype. J is TRBJ2-3 and V is TRBV15; 11 bases line up with TRBD2. CDR1 is LNHNV and CDR2 is YYDKDF in the germline V gene (reference sequence). With 1 base clipped from V and 2 bases from J, the junction kept 5 bases outside the gene matches. The CDR3 totals 17 residues. CDR3 bases: TGTGCCACCAGCAGAGTCCCTAGCGGGAGGACCACAGATACGCAGTATTTT. Translated: CATSRVPSGRTTDTQYF.

V gene TRBV20-1 combines with J gene TRBJ2-7; tentatively, D is TRBD2 (6 bases). Germline V CDR1 and CDR2: DFQATT, SNEGSKA (reference sequence). Trimming removed 0 bases from V and 3 bases from J, with 18 bases in between. The CDR3 runs to 16 residues. CDR3: CSARDFRLGGGYEQYF. The CDR3 nucleotides read TGCAGTGCTAGAGATTTTCGACTAGGAGGTGGCTACGAGCAGTACTTC.